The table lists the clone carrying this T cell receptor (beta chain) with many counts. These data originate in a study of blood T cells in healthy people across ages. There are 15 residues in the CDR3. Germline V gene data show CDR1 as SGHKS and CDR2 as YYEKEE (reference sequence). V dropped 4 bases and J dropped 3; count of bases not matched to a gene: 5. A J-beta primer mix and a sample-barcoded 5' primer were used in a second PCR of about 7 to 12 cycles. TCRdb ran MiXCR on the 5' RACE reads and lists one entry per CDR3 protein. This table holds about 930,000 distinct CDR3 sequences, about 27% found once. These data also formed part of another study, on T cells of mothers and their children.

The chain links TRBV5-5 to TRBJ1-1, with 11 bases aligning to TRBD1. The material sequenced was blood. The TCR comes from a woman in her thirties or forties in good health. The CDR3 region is CASSGGGQGDTEAFF. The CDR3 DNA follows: TGTGCCAGCAGCGGGGGGGGACAGGGGGACACTGAAGCTTTCTTT.